The present entry profiles one TCR beta chain with its context. Its antigen remains unknown. The entry originates in a study of cytomegalovirus exposure and HLA in healthy donors. General study points: High sensitivity and specificity were reportedly achieved when the classifier diagnosed cytomegalovirus status.

The CDR3 has 14 amino acids. The V end was cut by 0 bases, the J end by 2 bases, with 4 bases between. Germline V gene lookup returns CDR1 KGHSH and CDR2 LQKENI. Produced via immunoSEQ multiplex PCR; TCRdb's table is partial and in-frame only. The data hold about 98,000 clones, with about 90% observed a single time. The sample comprised PBMCs. The rearrangement joins TRBV18 to TRBJ2-2; no clear D gene. This sequence was found in a man between 18 and 35 years old in good health and CMV-seropositive. CDR3 DNA sequence: TGTGCCAGCTCACCACCGTCTAACACCGGGGAGCTGTTTTTT. Residues: CASSPPSNTGELFF.